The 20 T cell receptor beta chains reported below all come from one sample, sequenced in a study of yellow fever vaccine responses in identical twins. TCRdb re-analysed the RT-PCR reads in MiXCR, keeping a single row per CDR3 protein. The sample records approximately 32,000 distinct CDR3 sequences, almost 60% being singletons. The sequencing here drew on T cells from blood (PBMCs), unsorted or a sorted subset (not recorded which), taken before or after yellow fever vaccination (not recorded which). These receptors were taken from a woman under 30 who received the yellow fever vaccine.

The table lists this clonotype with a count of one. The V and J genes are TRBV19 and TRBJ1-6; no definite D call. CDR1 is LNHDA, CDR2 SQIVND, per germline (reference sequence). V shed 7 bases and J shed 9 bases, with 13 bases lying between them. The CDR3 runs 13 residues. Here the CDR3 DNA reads TGTGCCAGTACTCCAAGAAGCGGTTCACCCCTCCACTTT. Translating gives CASTPRSGSPLHF.

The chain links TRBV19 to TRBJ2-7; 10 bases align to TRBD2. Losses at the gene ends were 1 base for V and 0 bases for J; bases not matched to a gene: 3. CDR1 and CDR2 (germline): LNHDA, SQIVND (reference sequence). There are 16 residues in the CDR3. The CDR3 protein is CASSIASSGSSYEQYF. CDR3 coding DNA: TGTGCCAGTAGTATAGCCTCTAGCGGGAGCTCCTACGAGCAGTACTTC.

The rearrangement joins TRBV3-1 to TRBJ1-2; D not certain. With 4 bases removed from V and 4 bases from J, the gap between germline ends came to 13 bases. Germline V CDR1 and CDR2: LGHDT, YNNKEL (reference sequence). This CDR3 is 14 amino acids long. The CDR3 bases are TGTGCCAGCAGCCTCCGAGGACTTCTCTATGGCTACACCTTC. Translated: CASSLRGLLYGYTF.

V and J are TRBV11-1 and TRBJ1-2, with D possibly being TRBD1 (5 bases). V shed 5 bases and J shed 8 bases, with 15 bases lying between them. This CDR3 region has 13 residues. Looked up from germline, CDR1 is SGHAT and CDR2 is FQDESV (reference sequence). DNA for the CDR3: TGTGCCAGCAGCGTCGGGGGACTTATGGGCTACACCTTC. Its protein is CASSVGGLMGYTF.

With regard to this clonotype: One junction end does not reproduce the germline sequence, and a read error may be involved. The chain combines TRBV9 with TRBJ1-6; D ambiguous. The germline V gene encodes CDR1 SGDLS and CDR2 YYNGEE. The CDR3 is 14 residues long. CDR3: CASSVGSYNSPLHF. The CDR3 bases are TGTGCCAGCAGCGTGGGCTCCTATAATTCACCCCTCCATTTT.

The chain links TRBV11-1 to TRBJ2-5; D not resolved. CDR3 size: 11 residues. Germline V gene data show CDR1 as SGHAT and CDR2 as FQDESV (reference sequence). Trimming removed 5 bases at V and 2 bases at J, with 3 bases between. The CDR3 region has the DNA TGTGCCAGCAGCAAGCAAGAGACCCAGTACTTC. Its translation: CASSKQETQYF.

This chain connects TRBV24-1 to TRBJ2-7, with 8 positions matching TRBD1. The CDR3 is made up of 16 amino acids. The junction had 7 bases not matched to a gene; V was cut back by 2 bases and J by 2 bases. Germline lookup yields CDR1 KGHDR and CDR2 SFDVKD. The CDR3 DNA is TGTGCCACCAGTGATTCCAGGACAGGGTTAACCTACGAGCAGTACTTC. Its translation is CATSDSRTGLTYEQYF.

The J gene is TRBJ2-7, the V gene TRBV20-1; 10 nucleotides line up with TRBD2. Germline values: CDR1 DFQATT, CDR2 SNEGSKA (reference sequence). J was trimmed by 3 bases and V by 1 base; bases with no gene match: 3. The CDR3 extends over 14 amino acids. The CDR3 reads CSARGLAGNYEQYF. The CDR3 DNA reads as TGCAGTGCTAGAGGACTAGCGGGTAACTACGAGCAGTACTTC.

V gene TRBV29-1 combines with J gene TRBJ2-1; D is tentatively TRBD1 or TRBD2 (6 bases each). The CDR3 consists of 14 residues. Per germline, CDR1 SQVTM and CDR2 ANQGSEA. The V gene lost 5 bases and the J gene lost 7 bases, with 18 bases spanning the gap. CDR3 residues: CSVSGGENRNEQFF. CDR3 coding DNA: TGCAGCGTTTCCGGGGGCGAAAATAGGAATGAGCAGTTCTTC.

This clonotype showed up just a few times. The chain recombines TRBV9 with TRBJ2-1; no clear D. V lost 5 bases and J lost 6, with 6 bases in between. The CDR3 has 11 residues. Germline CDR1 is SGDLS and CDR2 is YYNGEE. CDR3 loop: CASRSSNEQFF. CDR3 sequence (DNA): TGTGCCAGCAGATCGAGCAATGAGCAGTTCTTC. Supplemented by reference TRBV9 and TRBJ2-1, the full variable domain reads DSGVTQTPKHLITATGQRVTLRCSPRSGDLSVYWYQQSLDQGLQFLIQYYNGEERAKGNILERFSAQQFPDLHSELNLSSLELGDSALYFCASRSSNEQFFGPGTRLTVL.

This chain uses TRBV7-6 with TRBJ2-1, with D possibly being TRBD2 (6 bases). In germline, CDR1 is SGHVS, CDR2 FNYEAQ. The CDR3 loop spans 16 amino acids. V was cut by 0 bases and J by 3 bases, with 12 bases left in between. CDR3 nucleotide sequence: TGTGCCAGCAGCTTAGCCGGGGGTCAAAGCTACAATGAGCAGTTCTTC. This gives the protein CASSLAGGQSYNEQFF.

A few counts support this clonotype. The CDR3: CAISELTGQYNEQFF. As DNA, the CDR3 is TGTGCCATCAGCGAACTGACAGGCCAATACAATGAGCAGTTCTTC. The rearrangement links TRBV10-3 to TRBJ2-1, with D tentatively TRBD1 (6 bases). CDR3 size: 15 residues. Germline-derived CDR1 and CDR2 are ENHRY and SYGVKD. Trimming took off 6 bases at V and 4 bases at J, with 16 bases between the two ends.

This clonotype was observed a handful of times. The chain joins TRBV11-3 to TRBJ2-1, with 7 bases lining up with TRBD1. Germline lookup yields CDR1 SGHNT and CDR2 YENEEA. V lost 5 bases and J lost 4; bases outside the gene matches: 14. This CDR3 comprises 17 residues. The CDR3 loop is CASSPLDRTFIYNEQFF. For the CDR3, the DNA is TGTGCCAGCAGCCCTCTGGACAGGACGTTCATTTACAATGAGCAGTTCTTC.

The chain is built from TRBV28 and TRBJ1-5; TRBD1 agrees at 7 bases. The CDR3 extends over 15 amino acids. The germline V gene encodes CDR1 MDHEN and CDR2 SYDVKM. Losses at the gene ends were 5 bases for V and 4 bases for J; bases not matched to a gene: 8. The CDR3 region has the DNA TGTGCCAGCAGTAATGGACAGGCCATTAATCAGCCCCAGCATTTT. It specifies CASSNGQAINQPQHF.

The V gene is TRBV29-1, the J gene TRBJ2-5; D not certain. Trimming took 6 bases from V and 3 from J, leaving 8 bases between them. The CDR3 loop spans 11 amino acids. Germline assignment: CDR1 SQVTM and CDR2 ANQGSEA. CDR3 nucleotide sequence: TGCAGCGTGAGCCTGGAAGAGACCCAGTACTTC. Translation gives CSVSLEETQYF.

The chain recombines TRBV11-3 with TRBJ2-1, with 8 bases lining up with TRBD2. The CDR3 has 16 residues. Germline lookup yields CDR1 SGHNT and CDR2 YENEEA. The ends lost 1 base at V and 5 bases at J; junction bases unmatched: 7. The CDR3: CASSLALLAGNNEQFF. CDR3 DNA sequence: TGTGCCAGCAGCTTAGCTCTCCTAGCGGGCAACAATGAGCAGTTCTTC.

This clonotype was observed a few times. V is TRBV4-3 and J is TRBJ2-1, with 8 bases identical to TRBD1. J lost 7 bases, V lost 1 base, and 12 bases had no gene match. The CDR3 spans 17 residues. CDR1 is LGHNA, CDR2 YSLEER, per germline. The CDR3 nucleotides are TGCGCCAGCAGCCAAGGAGGCGACAGGGGTAGCGATAATGAGCAGTTCTTC. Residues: CASSQGGDRGSDNEQFF.

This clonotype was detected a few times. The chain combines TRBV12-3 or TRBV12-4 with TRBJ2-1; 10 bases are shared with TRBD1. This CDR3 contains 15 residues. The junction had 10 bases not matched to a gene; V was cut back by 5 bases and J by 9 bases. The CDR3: CASSPGQGVRGEQFF. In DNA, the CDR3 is TGTGCCAGCAGTCCTGGACAGGGGGTACGCGGTGAGCAGTTCTTC.

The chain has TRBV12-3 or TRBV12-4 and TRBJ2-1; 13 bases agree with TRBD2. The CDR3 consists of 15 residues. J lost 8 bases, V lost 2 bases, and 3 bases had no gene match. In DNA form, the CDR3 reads TGTGCCAGCAGTTTACGGACTAGCGGGGGTGATGAGCAGTTCTTC. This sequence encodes CASSLRTSGGDEQFF.

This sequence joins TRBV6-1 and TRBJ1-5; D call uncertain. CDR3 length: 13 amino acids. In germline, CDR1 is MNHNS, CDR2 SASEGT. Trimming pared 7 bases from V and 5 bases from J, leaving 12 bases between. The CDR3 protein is CASNKGLDQPQHF. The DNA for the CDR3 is TGTGCCAGCAATAAAGGGTTGGATCAGCCCCAGCATTTT.